This T cell receptor beta chain comes out of a study of tumor and adjacent non-tumor tissue in lung cancer. Regarding the study as a whole: Higher tumor TCR diversity was associated with shorter survival.

The template was RNA from unsorted bulk tissue. The library came from three nested PCR rounds adapted from ARM-PCR protocols. TCRdb re-called the multiplex PCR reads with MiXCR, one entry per CDR3 protein. This table holds about 79,000 distinct CDR3 sequences, about two thirds found once. CDR1 is SGHDT, CDR2 YYEEEE, per germline. The CDR3 spans 15 residues. V lost 4 bases and J 3 bases, leaving 15 bases between the germline ends. Of note for this clonotype: The antigen is not known. A much bigger clone sits one base away, suggesting this may be a read error.

This chain links TRBV5-6 with TRBJ2-3, with a weak D call TRBD2 (7 bases). The source is a woman between 35 and 50 years old with non-small cell lung cancer. Sample: lung tumor tissue. CDR3 region: CASSRERGGTDTQYF. The CDR3 DNA follows: TGTGCCAGCAGCAGAGAGAGGGGGGGGACAGATACGCAGTATTTT.